Below are 21 T cell receptor beta chains sequenced from a single sample in a study of cytomegalovirus exposure and HLA in healthy donors. A multiplex PCR was run with 60 Vbeta primers and 13 Jbeta primers. Method: immunoSEQ multiplex PCR; TCRdb's copy keeps in-frame clones and lacks some. Counted here are more than 95,000 clones, roughly 74% occurring once; the ten biggest clones make up about 4.4%. The sequencing input was PBMCs. The receptor set was obtained from a woman between 45 and 65 years old in good health and CMV-seropositive.

This clone was picked up a small number of times. The chain joins TRBV4-3 to TRBJ2-5; D is unclear. Between the trimmed V and J ends, which lost 2 bases and 5 bases, there was a span of 15 bases. The CDR3 consists of 15 residues. Looked up from germline, CDR1 is LGHNA and CDR2 is YSLEER. The CDR3 is CASSQRLVASETQYF. The CDR3 coding sequence is TGCGCCAGCAGCCAACGGTTGGTAGCTTCGGAGACCCAGTACTTC.

This clone was counted only a few times. J is TRBJ1-1 and V is TRBV9, with 8 bases matching TRBD1. Germline V gene lookup returns CDR1 SGDLS and CDR2 YYNGEE. The CDR3 loop spans 13 amino acids. V was clipped by 4 bases and J by 8 bases; unmatched bases: 7. CDR3 amino acids: CASSLGQATEAFF. DNA of the CDR3: TGTGCCAGCAGCTTGGGACAGGCCACCGAAGCTTTCTTT.

The chain combines TRBV6-5 with TRBJ2-2; D unclear. Trimming took 0 bases from V and 5 from J, leaving 7 bases between them. The CDR3 spans 14 residues. Germline V lookup: CDR1 MNHEY, CDR2 SVGAGI. CDR3 DNA: TGTGCCAGCAGTTACTCGGCCAGGACCGGGGAGCTGTTTTTT. This encodes CASSYSARTGELFF.

This clone was counted between two and nine times. The V and J genes are TRBV10-2 and TRBJ1-5; no clear D. Germline V CDR1 and CDR2: WSHSY, SAAADI. The V end was cut by 6 bases, the J end by 6 bases, with 12 bases between. The CDR3 totals 13 residues. CDR3: CASSEAPFQPQHF. The CDR3 DNA sequence: TGCGCCAGCAGCGAAGCCCCTTTTCAGCCCCAGCATTTT.

The chain employs TRBV6-1 and TRBJ2-4; D perhaps matches TRBD2 (7 bases). CDR1 is MNHNS and CDR2 is SASEGT in the germline V gene. The CDR3 has 14 residues. V lost 8 bases, J lost 2 bases, and 13 bases lay in between. CDR3 sequence (DNA): TGTGCCAGCTGCGAGGGGGGGACCAAAAACATTCAGTACTTC. It encodes CASCEGGTKNIQYF.

V usage is TRBV2 and J usage is TRBJ1-2; D is unclear. CDR3 size: 14 residues. Looked up from germline, CDR1 is SNHLY and CDR2 is FYNNEI. V was trimmed by 3 bases and J by 3 bases, leaving 11 bases between them. CDR3 amino acids: CASSDLRQYYGYTF. The CDR3, as DNA: TGTGCCAGCAGTGATCTCAGGCAGTACTATGGCTACACCTTC.

The table lists this clone with a few counts. The chain employs TRBV19 and TRBJ2-5, with 7 bases aligning to TRBD2. The CDR3 is made up of 13 amino acids. The germline V gene has CDR1 LNHDA and CDR2 SQIVND (reference sequence). Trimming cost V 4 bases and J 5 bases; bases outside gene matches: 4. For the CDR3, the DNA is TGTGCCAGTAGTAGGGGAGGGTGGGAGACCCAGTACTTC. This translates into CASSRGGWETQYF.

The chain has TRBV2 and TRBJ2-2; 13 bases are a match to TRBD2. Looked up from germline, CDR1 is SNHLY and CDR2 is FYNNEI. V dropped 6 bases and J dropped 6; count of bases not matched to a gene: 4. This CDR3 contains 15 residues. The CDR3 bases are TGTGCCAGCAGGGGGACTAGCGGGGCTTCCGGGGAGCTGTTTTTT. This sequence encodes CASRGTSGASGELFF.

The V and J genes are TRBV6-5 and TRBJ1-3; D is ambiguous. The CDR3 length is 15 residues. V was trimmed by 2 bases and J by 3 bases, leaving 11 bases between them. Per germline, CDR1 MNHEY and CDR2 SVGAGI. The DNA of the CDR3 is TGTGCCAGCAGTTACGATCGGCAGGTTGGAAACACCATATATTTT. It encodes CASSYDRQVGNTIYF.

This rearrangement joins TRBV9 to TRBJ1-3; D unresolved. The CDR3 consists of 17 residues. In germline, CDR1 is SGDLS, CDR2 YYNGEE. V lost 4 bases to trimming and J lost 4 bases, with 21 bases between them. The CDR3 region has the DNA TGTGCCAGCAGCCCCCGGATAGCGGCCCCAGAGGGAAACACCATATATTTT. Its translation is CASSPRIAAPEGNTIYF.

This sequence joins TRBV19 and TRBJ2-1, with D tentatively TRBD2 (7 bases). This CDR3 is 14 amino acids long. Germline values: CDR1 LNHDA, CDR2 SQIVND (reference sequence). Trimming took off 9 bases at V and 4 bases at J, with 16 bases between the two ends. The CDR3 protein is CASRGQGGYNEQFF. The CDR3 region has the DNA TGTGCCAGCCGGGGGCAGGGAGGGTACAATGAGCAGTTCTTC.

V and J are TRBV2 and TRBJ2-1; TRBD2 is a possible D gene (5 bases). Germline V gene lookup returns CDR1 SNHLY and CDR2 FYNNEI. With 5 bases removed from V and 13 bases from J, the gap between germline ends came to 15 bases. The CDR3 runs to 12 residues. The chain's CDR3 is CASSPGEQKQFF. The CDR3 DNA is TGTGCCAGCAGTCCCGGGGAGCAGAAACAGTTCTTC.

This chain joins TRBV7-2 and TRBJ2-3; weak D call: TRBD1 (5 bases). The germline V gene encodes CDR1 SGHTA and CDR2 FQGNSA. Deletions cut 3 bases from V and 8 bases from J, with 9 bases between. The CDR3 spans 12 residues. The CDR3 DNA reads as TGTGCCAGCAGCTTGGACACCCTTACGCAGTATTTT. Its protein is CASSLDTLTQYF.

The chain's CDR3 is CASSPGLVTYEQYF. The CDR3 nucleotides read TGCGCCAGCAGTCCGGGACTAGTCACCTACGAGCAGTACTTC. The chain employs TRBV4-1 and TRBJ2-7; 8 nucleotides line up with TRBD2. V gave up 6 bases and J gave up 2 bases; unmatched junction bases: 6. The CDR3 consists of 14 residues. Germline V gene sequence: CDR1 MGHRA, CDR2 YSYEKL.

This chain connects TRBV7-9 to TRBJ1-4; TRBD1 might be the D (5 bases). Germline-derived CDR1 and CDR2 are SEHNR and FQNEAQ (reference sequence). Trimming pared 1 base from V and 5 bases from J, leaving 8 bases between. This CDR3 comprises 14 residues. The DNA for the CDR3 is TGTGCCAGCAGCTTAGTCCAGGGAAATGAAAAACTGTTTTTT. Encoded protein: CASSLVQGNEKLFF.

J is TRBJ1-5 and V is TRBV6-6; D perhaps matches TRBD1 (6 bases). Per the germline V gene, CDR1 is MNHNY and CDR2 is SVGAGI (reference sequence). Between the trimmed V and J ends, which lost 7 bases and 6 bases, there was a span of 16 bases. This CDR3 comprises 14 residues. This chain's CDR3 is CASTQLGGGQPQHF. The CDR3 nucleotides read TGTGCCAGCACCCAATTGGGAGGGGGTCAGCCCCAGCATTTT.

The chain employs TRBV27 and TRBJ2-7; TRBD2 is a possible D gene (5 bases). Trimming shortened V by 5 bases and J by 4 bases, and 18 bases separated the two germline ends. Germline V gene data show CDR1 as MNHEY and CDR2 as SMNVEV (reference sequence). The CDR3 is 15 amino acids. This chain's CDR3 is CASSPGLNPRYEQYF. The CDR3 DNA sequence: TGTGCCAGCAGTCCAGGACTTAACCCCAGATACGAGCAGTACTTC.

This clone has only a few counts. The genes are TRBV7-6 and TRBJ2-5; a possible D gene is TRBD1 (6 bases). Germline V CDR1 and CDR2: SGHVS, FNYEAQ. The V gene lost 1 base and the J gene lost 5 bases, with 8 bases spanning the gap. The CDR3 length is 13 residues. This CDR3 reads CASSLGQAETQYF. In DNA form, the CDR3 reads TGTGCCAGCAGCTTAGGACAGGCGGAGACCCAGTACTTC. The variable domain in full, with the rest retrieved from reference TRBV7-6 and TRBJ2-5, is GAGVSQSPRYKVTKRGQDVALRCDPISGHVSLYWYRQALGQGPEFLTYFNYEAQQDKSGLPNDRFSAERPEGSISTLTIQRTEQRDSAMYRCASSLGQAETQYFGPGTRLLVL.

V is TRBV7-9 and J is TRBJ2-6, with D possibly TRBD2 on 6 matching bases. Per germline, CDR1 SEHNR and CDR2 FQNEAQ (reference sequence). This CDR3 spans 18 amino acids. Trimming pared 5 bases from V and 0 bases from J, leaving 17 bases between. The CDR3 protein is CASSQPGERTSGANVLTF. The CDR3 DNA reads TGTGCCAGCAGCCAACCGGGGGAACGGACCTCTGGGGCCAACGTCCTGACTTTC. Combining the CDR3 with reference TRBV7-9 and TRBJ2-6 gives the whole variable domain DTGVSQNPRHKITKRGQNVTFRCDPISEHNRLYWYRQTLGQGPEFLTYFQNEAQLEKSRLLSDRFSAERPKGSFSTLEIQRTEQGDSAMYLCASSQPGERTSGANVLTFGAGSRLTVL.

This chain connects TRBV9 to TRBJ1-2; possible D gene TRBD1, 6 bases. Per the germline V gene, CDR1 is SGDLS and CDR2 is YYNGEE. Trimming stripped 2 bases from V and 3 bases from J, with 20 bases between. CDR3 length: 17 residues. The DNA for the CDR3 is TGTGCCAGCAGCGTTCGAGAAAGGGGGTCGAGCGACTATGGCTACACCTTC. Its protein is CASSVRERGSSDYGYTF. The variable domain in full, with the rest retrieved from reference TRBV9 and TRBJ1-2, is DSGVTQTPKHLITATGQRVTLRCSPRSGDLSVYWYQQSLDQGLQFLIQYYNGEERAKGNILERFSAQQFPDLHSELNLSSLELGDSALYFCASSVRERGSSDYGYTFGSGTRLTVV.

Only a few counts were recorded for this clone. V usage is TRBV5-1 and J usage is TRBJ2-7; 8 bases are shared with TRBD2. J gave up 2 bases and V 4 bases, and 2 bases lay outside the gene matches. CDR1 is SGHRS, CDR2 YFSETQ, per germline. The CDR3 totals 13 residues. The CDR3 DNA follows: TGCGCCAGCAGCCGGGGGGGGACCTACGAGCAGTACTTC. Protein: CASSRGGTYEQYF.